This T cell receptor beta chain stems from a study of T cells in Graves' hyperthyroidism and ophthalmopathy. Regarding the study as a whole: Ophthalmopathy got predicted by the model a median approximately six months before its onset.

Germline V gives CDR1 GTSNPN, CDR2 SVGIG (reference sequence). CDR3 length equals 15 residues. Trimming removed 2 bases from V and 4 bases from J; junction bases left unmatched: 7. RNA transcripts were the template for amplifying TCR beta CDR3 regions. TCR CDR3 underwent first-round RT-PCR with the HTBI primer set. TCRdb recomputed calls from the multiplex PCR reads with MiXCR, one row per CDR3 protein. There are some 570,000 distinct CDR3 sequences in the sample; 13% to 15% occur only once, and around 7% lies in the top ten. This clonotype was counted many times. Its cognate antigen is unknown. The sequenced sample was blood. This chain joins TRBV30 and TRBJ1-1, with TRBD1 matching 10 bases. This receptor was obtained from a woman younger than 35 with Graves' ophthalmopathy. The CDR3 DNA is TGTGCCTGGAGTTACATGAGGACAGGGGGCACTGAAGCTTTCTTT. This gives the protein CAWSYMRTGGTEAFF.